Shown below are 32 T cell receptor beta chains from a single sample sequenced in a study of T cell responses to AZD1222 COVID-19 vaccine (dated by TCRdb to the early 2020s). What this sample's time point label stands for: about 28 days (+/-7) after the second vaccine dose. The meaning of the sample's treatment or condition label: meningococcal conjugate vaccine given as trial control. The library was prepared using the immunoSEQ multiplex PCR assay. Drawn from immuneACCESS, this table holds only the in-frame rearrangements with V and J called that TCRdb kept. Clones are partly lost; checked studies trace under half to an unresolved V gene and leave the rest unexplained. The sample has 170,000 or so clones on record, about 93% of them singletons. About 1% of the sample is taken by the ten largest. The source was peripheral blood, collected 28 days after the second dose of the MenACWY control vaccine. The receptors were sampled from an adult who received the MenACWY meningococcal vaccine as a control.

The chain uses TRBV7-2 and TRBJ1-5; D possibly corresponds to TRBD1 (6 bases). Germline V CDR1 and CDR2: SGHTA, FQGNSA. The CDR3 length is 13 residues. Trimming removed 5 bases from V and 7 bases from J, with 12 bases in between. As DNA, the CDR3 is TGTGCCAGCAGCAACAGGGTTGGGCAGCCCCAGCATTTT. The encoded protein is CASSNRVGQPQHF.

The chain's CDR3 is CAISGRGRSTDTQYF. The CDR3 nucleotides read TGTGCCATCAGCGGTAGGGGGCGTAGCACAGATACGCAGTATTTT. The chain links TRBV10-3 to TRBJ2-3, with 7 bases lining up with TRBD1. The CDR3 is 15 residues long. Germline loops: CDR1 ENHRY, CDR2 SYGVKD. J lost 0 bases, V lost 6 bases, and 6 bases had no gene match.

The CDR3 loop is CASSYGRGRGTEAFF. The DNA for the CDR3 is TGTGCCAGCAGTTACGGTCGGGGAAGGGGAACTGAAGCTTTCTTT. This rearrangement joins TRBV6-6 to TRBJ1-1, with D possibly TRBD1 on 5 matching bases. CDR3 length: 15 residues. Trimming left V 2 bases short and J 5 bases short, with 15 bases between. Germline values: CDR1 MNHNY, CDR2 SVGAGI (reference sequence).

The J gene is TRBJ1-1, the V gene TRBV19, with TRBD1 as a possible D gene (5 bases). The CDR3 sequence is 18 residues long. V lost 3 bases to trimming and J lost 7 bases, with 27 bases between them. From germline, CDR1 is LNHDA and CDR2 SQIVND (reference sequence). The CDR3 region is CASSIERDGGGPIDEAFF. Here the CDR3 DNA reads TGTGCCAGTAGTATCGAACGGGATGGCGGGGGACCGATAGATGAAGCTTTCTTT.

The J gene is TRBJ2-7, the V gene TRBV6-5; D gene uncertain. Germline CDR1 reads MNHEY; CDR2 reads SVGAGI. The ends were cut back, 1 base at V and 0 bases at J, with 10 bases in the middle. The CDR3 length is 15 residues. The DNA for the CDR3 is TGTGCCAGCAGTTACTTTTCTCAGAACTCCTACGAGCAGTACTTC. Translating it yields CASSYFSQNSYEQYF.

This sequence joins TRBV19 and TRBJ2-5; 9 positions agree with TRBD1. The V segment lost 5 bases and the J segment 3 bases; nucleotides outside the gene matches: 10. Germline V gene sequence: CDR1 LNHDA, CDR2 SQIVND (reference sequence). CDR3 length: 16 residues. CDR3 protein: CASSPGQGRGKETQYF. The DNA for the CDR3 is TGTGCCAGTAGTCCTGGACAGGGGAGGGGAAAAGAGACCCAGTACTTC. The variable domain in full, with the rest retrieved from reference TRBV19 and TRBJ2-5, is DGGITQSPKYLFRKEGQNVTLSCEQNLNHDAMYWYRQDPGQGLRLIYYSQIVNDFQKGDIAEGYSVSREKKESFPLTVTSAQKNPTAFYLCASSPGQGRGKETQYFGPGTRLLVL.

DNA for the CDR3: TGTGCCAGCAGTCAGCAGGAGGGGACTGAAGCTTTCTTT. It codes for CASSQQEGTEAFF. V is TRBV2 and J is TRBJ1-1, with D perhaps matching TRBD1 (5 bases). The CDR3 runs 13 residues. Germline V lookup: CDR1 SNHLY, CDR2 FYNNEI. The ends were cut back, 5 bases at V and 5 bases at J, with 12 bases in the middle.

This chain joins TRBV6-5 and TRBJ1-4; tentative D call: TRBD1 (5 bases). Germline CDR1 and CDR2: MNHEY and SVGAGI. V was pared by 5 bases and J by 9 bases, with 16 bases between. This CDR3 is 14 amino acids long. CDR3 region: CASSPLRQGQKLFF. The CDR3 DNA reads TGTGCCAGCAGTCCACTCCGTCAGGGTCAAAAACTGTTTTTT.

V is TRBV5-4 and J is TRBJ1-1, with D maybe TRBD1 (5 bases). CDR3 length: 16 amino acids. CDR1 SGHNT and CDR2 YYREEE come from the germline V gene (reference sequence). The V end lost 2 bases, the J end lost 4 bases, and 18 bases lay between the germline ends. CDR3 DNA: TGTGCCAGCAGCTTTAATAGGGCACGGGGGAGCACTGAAGCTTTCTTT. It translates to CASSFNRARGSTEAFF.

Only one count was recorded for this clone. The CDR3 DNA is TGTGCCAGCAGTATACGGACAGGTCTAACGGGGCAGTTCTTC. It yields the protein CASSIRTGLTGQFF. The chain has TRBV28 and TRBJ2-1; 7 positions agree with TRBD1. The CDR3 length is 14 residues. After removal of 5 bases from V and 12 bases from J, the junction contained 13 bases not matched to a gene. Looked up from germline, CDR1 is MDHEN and CDR2 is SYDVKM.

This sequence joins TRBV19 and TRBJ1-6; unclear D gene. V was trimmed by 1 base and J by 9 bases, leaving 16 bases between them. Germline assignment: CDR1 LNHDA and CDR2 SQIVND (reference sequence). The CDR3 is 16 residues long. Here the CDR3 reads CASSIGGALLGSPLHF. The CDR3 bases are TGTGCCAGTAGTATAGGGGGAGCTTTACTGGGTTCACCCCTCCACTTT. The full variable domain, its missing parts supplied by reference TRBV19 and TRBJ1-6, is DGGITQSPKYLFRKEGQNVTLSCEQNLNHDAMYWYRQDPGQGLRLIYYSQIVNDFQKGDIAEGYSVSREKKESFPLTVTSAQKNPTAFYLCASSIGGALLGSPLHFGNGTRLTVT.

V and J are TRBV15 and TRBJ1-2; D is undetermined. Trimming left V 1 base short and J 2 bases short, with 5 bases between. Germline assignment: CDR1 LNHNV and CDR2 YYDKDF (reference sequence). This CDR3 is built from 13 residues. The CDR3 region has the DNA TGTGCCACCAGCAGAGGTGGAAACTATGGCTACACCTTC. Translation: CATSRGGNYGYTF.

The gene calls are TRBV3-1 (or the pseudogene TRBV3-2) and TRBJ1-4; 7 bases fit TRBD1. CDR1 and CDR2 from the germline V gene are LGHDT and YNNKEL (reference sequence). Trimming at V came to 2 bases and at J to 7 bases, leaving 4 bases not matched to a gene. CDR3 length: 14 amino acids. The CDR3 sequence: CASSQMAGGEKLFF. The CDR3 region has the DNA TGTGCCAGCAGCCAAATGGCAGGGGGTGAAAAACTGTTTTTT.

The chain is built from TRBV5-1 and TRBJ2-6, with D uncertain. Between the trimmed V and J ends, which lost 1 base and 2 bases, there was a span of 16 bases. The CDR3 length is 18 residues. CDR1 and CDR2 (germline): SGHRS, YFSETQ. In DNA, the CDR3 is TGCGCCAGCAGCTTGCTTGGCAGGACGGGCCCTGGGGCCAACGTCCTGACTTTC. Protein: CASSLLGRTGPGANVLTF. The full variable domain, its missing parts supplied by reference TRBV5-1 and TRBJ2-6, is KAGVTQTPRYLIKTRGQQVTLSCSPISGHRSVSWYQQTPGQGLQFLFEYFSETQRNKGNFPGRFSGRQFSNSRSEMNVSTLELGDSALYLCASSLLGRTGPGANVLTFGAGSRLTVL.

The genes are TRBV6-5 and TRBJ2-4, with 9 bases aligning to TRBD2. This CDR3 spans 13 amino acids. Germline loops: CDR1 MNHEY, CDR2 SVGAGI. Germline trimming cut 8 bases from V and 4 bases from J; bases unmatched to any gene: 3. The CDR3 bases are TGTGCCAGCGCTGGACTAGCGAAAAACATTCAGTACTTC. The encoded protein is CASAGLAKNIQYF.

The chain links TRBV7-2 to TRBJ1-2; 9 bases align to TRBD1. Losses at the gene ends were 4 bases for V and 4 bases for J; bases not matched to a gene: 10. The CDR3 is 16 amino acids. The germline V gene has CDR1 SGHTA and CDR2 FQGNSA. The chain's CDR3 is CASSSGVRDRVYGYTF. CDR3 bases: TGTGCCAGCAGCTCAGGGGTCCGGGACAGGGTCTATGGCTACACCTTC.

CDR3 loop: CASSGLSWYEQFF. DNA of the CDR3: TGTGCCAGCAGCGGACTGTCTTGGTATGAGCAGTTCTTC. The rearrangement joins TRBV12-3 or TRBV12-4 to TRBJ2-1; a possible D gene is TRBD2 (5 bases). This CDR3 spans 13 amino acids. V gave up 6 bases and J gave up 8 bases, with 14 bases separating them.

This chain joins TRBV7-2 and TRBJ1-2; no clear D. V dropped 1 base and J dropped 8 bases, with 8 bases sitting between them. The CDR3 contains 12 residues. Per the germline V gene, CDR1 is SGHTA and CDR2 is FQGNSA. In DNA, the CDR3 is TGTGCCAGCAGCTTAGATATGAGCGGCTACACCTTC. Protein product: CASSLDMSGYTF. Together with reference TRBV7-2 and TRBJ1-2, the CDR3 gives the full variable domain: GAGVSQSPSNKVTEKGKDVELRCDPISGHTALYWYRQSLGQGLEFLIYFQGNSAPDKSGLPSDRFSAERTGGSVSTLTIQRTQQEDSAVYLCASSLDMSGYTFGSGTRLTVV.

In its sample, this clone was seen a few times. The gene calls are TRBV9 and TRBJ2-1; maybe TRBD1 (6 bases). The CDR3 runs to 14 residues. Germline CDR1 and CDR2: SGDLS and YYNGEE. The V end lost 2 bases, the J end lost 4 bases, and 10 bases lay between the germline ends. The CDR3 loop reads CASSVSDSYNEQFF. The DNA for the CDR3 is TGTGCCAGCAGCGTCTCGGACAGTTACAATGAGCAGTTCTTC. Combining the CDR3 with reference TRBV9 and TRBJ2-1 gives the whole variable domain DSGVTQTPKHLITATGQRVTLRCSPRSGDLSVYWYQQSLDQGLQFLIQYYNGEERAKGNILERFSAQQFPDLHSELNLSSLELGDSALYFCASSVSDSYNEQFFGPGTRLTVL.

The chain recombines TRBV10-1 with TRBJ1-2; TRBD1 matches 7 bases. Germline V lookup: CDR1 WNHNN, CDR2 SYGVQD (reference sequence). There are 14 residues in the CDR3. V lost 2 bases to trimming and J lost 3 bases; unmatched junction nucleotides: 3. CDR3 in amino acids: CASSETGVDYGYTF. DNA for the CDR3: TGCGCCAGCAGTGAGACAGGGGTCGACTATGGCTACACCTTC.

The chain couples TRBV19 to TRBJ1-5; the D is unclear. This CDR3 comprises 15 residues. V lost 2 bases and J 0 bases, leaving 8 bases between the germline ends. The germline CDR1 and CDR2 sequences are LNHDA and SQIVND (reference sequence). The CDR3 spells CASSISAGSNQPQHF. The CDR3 coding sequence is TGTGCCAGTAGTATAAGTGCGGGTAGCAATCAGCCCCAGCATTTT.

This sequence joins TRBV9 and TRBJ2-3; 7 nucleotides agree with TRBD2. Unmatched junction bases numbered 4, after V lost 2 bases and J lost 1 base. Germline assignment: CDR1 SGDLS and CDR2 YYNGEE. This CDR3 is 15 amino acids long. This chain's CDR3 is CASSVWGGGTDTQYF. The CDR3 coding sequence is TGTGCCAGCAGCGTTTGGGGGGGAGGCACAGATACGCAGTATTTT.

This clone came up once. The rearrangement joins TRBV5-1 to TRBJ2-2; 9 bases match TRBD1. Per the germline V gene, CDR1 is SGHRS and CDR2 is YFSETQ. V shed 6 bases and J 7 bases; nucleotides not matched to a gene: 4. The CDR3 totals 13 residues. The CDR3 protein is CASIQGADGELFF. The CDR3 bases are TGCGCCAGCATACAGGGGGCGGACGGGGAGCTGTTTTTT. The whole variable domain, filled in from reference TRBV5-1 and TRBJ2-2, reads KAGVTQTPRYLIKTRGQQVTLSCSPISGHRSVSWYQQTPGQGLQFLFEYFSETQRNKGNFPGRFSGRQFSNSRSEMNVSTLELGDSALYLCASIQGADGELFFGEGSRLTVL.

V is TRBV2 and J is TRBJ2-3, with D tentatively TRBD2 (6 bases). The V end lost 6 bases, the J end lost 0 bases, and 10 bases lay between the germline ends. This CDR3 has 14 residues. Germline V gives CDR1 SNHLY, CDR2 FYNNEI. The CDR3 region has the DNA TGTGCCAGCAGACCGGGACTTAGCACAGATACGCAGTATTTT. Protein sequence: CASRPGLSTDTQYF.

The chain uses TRBV4-1 and TRBJ2-7; TRBD2 is a possible D gene (5 bases). CDR1 is MGHRA, CDR2 YSYEKL, per germline. The CDR3 spans 14 residues. V was shortened by 1 base and J by 2 bases, with 9 bases between the two germline ends. This chain's CDR3 is CASSQVGNTYEQYF. The CDR3 DNA reads TGCGCCAGCAGCCAAGTCGGGAACACCTACGAGCAGTACTTC.

This clone came up once. The same CDR3 arises from other DNA sequences in this sample as well. The V and J genes are TRBV5-1 and TRBJ1-1; 11 bases map to TRBD1. CDR3 length equals 14 residues. Trimming removed 4 bases from V and 5 bases from J; junction bases left unmatched: 4. Per germline, CDR1 SGHRS and CDR2 YFSETQ. The CDR3 loop reads CASSPGQGETEAFF. The CDR3 DNA sequence: TGCGCCAGCAGCCCGGGACAGGGGGAAACTGAAGCTTTCTTT.

The rearrangement links TRBV5-4 to TRBJ1-1; D might be TRBD1 (6 bases). Germline-derived CDR1 and CDR2 are SGHNT and YYREEE (reference sequence). The CDR3 covers 16 residues. Trimming left V 0 bases short and J 0 bases short, with 12 bases between. CDR3 coding DNA: TGTGCCAGCAGCTTGGAGCCAGGGGTTCTGAACACTGAAGCTTTCTTT. Amino acid sequence: CASSLEPGVLNTEAFF.

J is TRBJ2-3 and V is TRBV2; no clear D. Trimming pared 6 bases from V and 3 bases from J, leaving 10 bases between. The germline V gene encodes CDR1 SNHLY and CDR2 FYNNEI. The CDR3 extends over 13 amino acids. DNA of the CDR3: TGTGCCAGCAGGGGCTCCGTTACAGATACGCAGTATTTT. Its translation is CASRGSVTDTQYF.

The rearrangement joins TRBV4-3 to TRBJ1-6; 10 bases are a match to TRBD1. The CDR3 has 15 residues. Germline assignment: CDR1 LGHNA and CDR2 YSLEER. The ends lost 1 base at V and 14 bases at J; junction bases unmatched: 8. The CDR3 DNA is TGCGCCAGCAGCCAAGTTTCAGGACAGGGGGGAGCCCTCCACTTT. Protein product: CASSQVSGQGGALHF.

This chain links TRBV14 with TRBJ1-2; tentatively, D is TRBD1 (6 bases). The CDR3 covers 17 residues. Germline-derived CDR1 and CDR2 are SGHDN and FVKESK. V gave up 4 bases and J gave up 2 bases, with 20 bases separating them. The CDR3 DNA is TGTGCCAGCAGCCGAGACCTCTTAGGGGGGCGCAACTATGGCTACACCTTC. Translated: CASSRDLLGGRNYGYTF.

The chain is built from TRBV27 and TRBJ2-2; D unclear. This CDR3 spans 13 amino acids. CDR1 MNHEY and CDR2 SMNVEV come from the germline V gene (reference sequence). The ends were cut back, 6 bases at V and 3 bases at J, with 8 bases in the middle. CDR3 protein: CASSRWDTGELFF. In DNA form, the CDR3 reads TGTGCCAGCAGCCGTTGGGACACCGGGGAGCTGTTTTTT.

The J gene is TRBJ2-1, the V gene TRBV15; D unresolved. CDR1 and CDR2 (germline): LNHNV, YYDKDF (reference sequence). The germline V and J ends were trimmed by 7 bases and 10 bases, with 5 bases remaining between them. The CDR3 covers 9 residues. CDR3 region: CATIEEQFF. The CDR3, as DNA: TGTGCCACCATCGAGGAGCAGTTCTTC.